A single sample gave rise to the 23 T cell receptor beta chains below, sequenced in a study of T-cell memory formation after mild COVID-19. TCRdb reprocessed the 5' RACE reads via MiXCR and lists one record per CDR3 protein. The sample holds approximately 570,000 distinct CDR3 sequences; under 20% are singletons and the top ten take around 12%. The sample taken for sequencing was PBMCs or a T cell subset sorted from them (not recorded which). These receptors originate from an adult woman who had mild COVID-19 (a few samples of this study predate the infection). Cell type and time point are not known.

The CDR3 nucleotides are TGTGCCAGCAGTGAAGCAGGAGGGGTCTGGGGGAACACTGAAGCTTTCTTT. It encodes CASSEAGGVWGNTEAFF. The chain joins TRBV6-1 to TRBJ1-1; a weak D match, TRBD1 (5 bases). The V end was cut by 0 bases, the J end by 1 base, with 15 bases between. This CDR3 is built from 17 residues. Germline V gives CDR1 MNHNS, CDR2 SASEGT.

The chain joins TRBV14 to TRBJ2-2; D may be TRBD1 (6 bases). The CDR3 runs 16 residues. Germline CDR1 and CDR2: SGHDN and FVKESK. The V end was cut by 4 bases, the J end by 4 bases, with 16 bases between. The CDR3 spells CASSLLVTGITGELFF. The CDR3, as DNA: TGTGCCAGCAGCCTTTTGGTTACAGGGATCACCGGGGAGCTGTTTTTT.

V and J are TRBV24-1 and TRBJ2-1; 12 bases map to TRBD2. This CDR3 has 17 residues. Per germline, CDR1 KGHDR and CDR2 SFDVKD. The trim removed 5 bases at V and 6 bases at J, leaving 10 bases unmatched. The CDR3 spells CATSAVRVLAGGNEQFF. CDR3 DNA sequence: TGTGCCACCAGTGCCGTAAGGGTACTAGCGGGAGGCAATGAGCAGTTCTTC.

This clonotype was detected only a few times. The chain joins TRBV6-5 to TRBJ1-2; D is uncertain. The CDR3 is 17 residues long. V lost 10 bases and J 4 bases, leaving 28 bases between the germline ends. The germline gives CDR1 MNHEY, CDR2 SVGAGI. CDR3 region: CATLGEVRGGRGYGYTF. The CDR3 region has the DNA TGTGCCACCCTCGGGGAGGTCCGGGGAGGAAGAGGCTATGGCTACACCTTC.

The J gene is TRBJ2-7, the V gene TRBV5-5, with D possibly matching TRBD1 (5 bases). Germline CDR1 reads SGHKS; CDR2 reads YYEKEE (reference sequence). V was cut by 4 bases and J by 0 bases, with 8 bases left in between. The CDR3 sequence is 13 residues long. The CDR3 coding sequence is TGTGCCAGCAGCCGACAGCACTCCTACGAGCAGTACTTC. Translation: CASSRQHSYEQYF.

V gene TRBV15 combines with J gene TRBJ2-5, with D unresolved. The germline V gene has CDR1 LNHNV and CDR2 YYDKDF (reference sequence). Between the trimmed V and J ends, which lost 0 bases and 1 base, there was a span of 12 bases. The CDR3 spans 16 residues. The CDR3 sequence is CATSRDSGRFQETQYF. In DNA, the CDR3 is TGTGCCACCAGCAGAGATTCTGGCAGATTCCAAGAGACCCAGTACTTC.

The V call is TRBV9, the J call TRBJ1-3, with 10 bases matching TRBD1. The V and J ends lost 2 bases and 6 bases, in that order; junction bases with no gene match: 8. The CDR3 totals 16 residues. Germline CDR1 is SGDLS and CDR2 is YYNGEE. DNA for the CDR3: TGTGCCAGCAGCGTTGCCGGGACAGGGGAAGTAAACACCATATATTTT. It codes for CASSVAGTGEVNTIYF.

The table lists this clonotype with a few counts. This chain joins TRBV30 and TRBJ1-3; possible D gene TRBD1, 6 bases. Germline loops: CDR1 GTSNPN, CDR2 SVGIG (reference sequence). The CDR3 contains 13 residues. V lost 3 bases to trimming and J lost 0 bases, with 6 bases between them. This chain's CDR3 is CAWRDSSGNTIYF. The CDR3 coding sequence is TGTGCCTGGAGGGACAGCTCTGGAAACACCATATATTTT.

As for this clonotype: With a much larger clone just one base away, this may be a read error. This chain connects TRBV12-3 or TRBV12-4 to TRBJ1-5, with TRBD1 matching over 8 bases. This CDR3 has 13 residues. DNA of the CDR3: TGTGCCAGCAGGAAGACAGGGGCTCAGCCCCAGAATTTT. As protein: CASRKTGAQPQNF.

The V call is TRBV10-1, the J call TRBJ2-7, with TRBD2 matching over 16 bases. CDR1 and CDR2 (germline): WNHNN, SYGVQD (reference sequence). The CDR3 is 17 residues long. V lost 6 bases to trimming and J lost 1 base; unmatched junction nucleotides: 6. CDR3 residues: CASRTGTSGGASYEQYF. The CDR3 region has the DNA TGCGCCAGCAGAACCGGGACTAGCGGGGGGGCATCCTACGAGCAGTACTTC.

The V and J genes are TRBV12-3 or TRBV12-4 and TRBJ2-7; 9 bases map to TRBD1. The V gene end was trimmed by 4 bases and the J gene end by 3 bases; junction bases not matched to a gene: 10. The CDR3 runs 16 residues. The chain's CDR3 is CASSSPQGQGGYEQYF. In nucleotides, the CDR3 is TGTGCCAGCAGTTCGCCCCAGGGACAGGGTGGCTACGAGCAGTACTTC.

The chain carries TRBV10-3 and TRBJ2-1; TRBD2 agrees at 8 bases. Trimming took 7 bases from V and 9 from J; bases not matched to a gene: 5. Germline V CDR1 and CDR2: ENHRY, SYGVKD. The CDR3 consists of 12 residues. The CDR3 sequence: CAITRTSGEQFF. The CDR3 nucleotides read TGTGCCATCACTAGAACTAGCGGTGAGCAGTTCTTC.

This chain connects TRBV7-2 to TRBJ1-1, with D perhaps TRBD1 (6 bases). V lost 1 base and J 9 bases, leaving 12 bases between the germline ends. The CDR3 totals 13 residues. Per germline, CDR1 SGHTA and CDR2 FQGNSA. CDR3 loop: CASSLEPGTKAFF. CDR3 nucleotides: TGTGCCAGCAGCTTAGAGCCCGGGACAAAAGCTTTCTTT.

The V call is TRBV4-1, the J call TRBJ1-1, with D hard to call. This CDR3 region has 13 residues. The V end lost 1 base, the J end lost 3 bases, and 6 bases lay between the germline ends. Germline loops: CDR1 MGHRA, CDR2 YSYEKL. The CDR3 bases are TGCGCCAGCAGCCAAGTGGAGGACACTGAAGCTTTCTTT. It is translated as CASSQVEDTEAFF.

This clonotype was seen a few times. The rearrangement uses TRBV7-6 and TRBJ2-3; 10 bases agree with TRBD2. The ends lost 1 base at V and 7 bases at J; junction bases unmatched: 11. CDR1 SGHVS and CDR2 FNYEAQ come from the germline V gene. This CDR3 has 17 amino acids. The DNA of the CDR3 is TGTGCCAGCAGCTTAGGTCTAGCGGGGGCCTCTCCGAATACGCAGTATTTT. It translates to CASSLGLAGASPNTQYF.

There are a few counts of this clonotype. The rearrangement links TRBV12-3 or TRBV12-4 to TRBJ2-6, with 8 bases identical to TRBD2. There are 18 residues in the CDR3. J was trimmed by 2 bases and V by 3 bases; bases with no gene match: 9. CDR3 region: CASSFFGGGNPGANVLTF. For the CDR3, the DNA is TGTGCCAGCAGTTTTTTTGGCGGGGGGAACCCTGGGGCCAACGTCCTGACTTTC.

This rearrangement joins TRBV19 to TRBJ2-5, with D unresolved. Trimming removed 5 bases from V and 5 bases from J, with 9 bases in between. The CDR3 is 12 amino acids. CDR1 and CDR2 (germline): LNHDA, SQIVND (reference sequence). The CDR3 DNA sequence: TGTGCCAGTAGTGCCTTAAGGGAGACCCAGTACTTC. Its protein product is CASSALRETQYF.

This clonotype was counted ten times or more. V gene TRBV15 combines with J gene TRBJ1-2; no clear D. V was shortened by 1 base and J by 4 bases, with 13 bases between the two germline ends. Germline V CDR1 and CDR2: LNHNV, YYDKDF (reference sequence). CDR3 length equals 15 residues. The CDR3 sequence: CATSRGSGIVYGYTF. Here the CDR3 DNA reads TGTGCCACCAGCAGAGGTTCGGGGATTGTCTATGGCTACACCTTC.

This clonotype showed up many times. V is TRBV7-8 and J is TRBJ2-7, with D tentatively TRBD1 (5 bases). The CDR3 is 15 residues long. Germline V gene lookup returns CDR1 SGHVS and CDR2 FQNEAQ. V was pared by 1 base and J by 1 base, with 11 bases between. The CDR3 sequence: CASSLGARASYEQYF. CDR3 DNA: TGTGCCAGCAGCTTAGGAGCCAGGGCTTCCTACGAGCAGTACTTC. Full variable domain (outside the CDR3, taken from reference TRBV7-8 and TRBJ2-7): GAGVSQSPRYKVAKRGQDVALRCDPISGHVSLFWYQQALGQGPEFLTYFQNEAQLDKSGLPSDRFFAERPEGSVSTLKIQRTQQEDSAVYLCASSLGARASYEQYFGPGTRLTVT.

The rearrangement joins TRBV7-2 to TRBJ2-1; 8 positions agree with TRBD2. This CDR3 is built from 17 residues. V gave up 2 bases and J gave up 0 bases; unmatched junction bases: 6. In germline, CDR1 is SGHTA, CDR2 FQGNSA. The CDR3 loop reads CASSLQAGGLSYNEQFF. The CDR3 DNA sequence: TGTGCCAGCAGCTTACAGGCGGGAGGACTCTCCTACAATGAGCAGTTCTTC. The whole variable domain, remainder taken from reference TRBV7-2 and TRBJ2-1, is GAGVSQSPSNKVTEKGKDVELRCDPISGHTALYWYRQSLGQGLEFLIYFQGNSAPDKSGLPSDRFSAERTGGSVSTLTIQRTQQEDSAVYLCASSLQAGGLSYNEQFFGPGTRLTVL.

This clonotype was observed a handful of times. The DNA is left out, because the CDR3 cannot be placed on it with certainty; the CDR3 is given as TCRdb lists it. The chain combines TRBV12-3 or TRBV12-4 with TRBJ2-5; TRBD1, as called in the table, went unchecked against the DNA. The CDR3 totals 12 residues, both ends included. The CDR3 loop reads CASSFGTGAPYF.

This clonotype was picked up a small number of times. This chain connects TRBV20-1 to TRBJ2-5; D is unclear. Germline CDR1 and CDR2: DFQATT and SNEGSKA (reference sequence). The CDR3 spans 12 residues. Between the trimmed V and J ends, which lost 6 bases and 6 bases, there was a span of 14 bases. CDR3 in DNA: TGCAGTGCCCGAGTTGATGGAAAGACCCAGTACTTC. It yields the protein CSARVDGKTQYF.

This clonotype was detected only a few times. The chain combines TRBV15 with TRBJ2-5; unclear D gene. Germline-derived CDR1 and CDR2 are LNHNV and YYDKDF (reference sequence). Trimming took off 0 bases at V and 2 bases at J, with 10 bases between the two ends. The CDR3 length is 15 residues. The CDR3 nucleotides read TGTGCCACCAGCAGAGAGTATTTGGGTCAAGAGACCCAGTACTTC. It yields the protein CATSREYLGQETQYF.